The clone carrying this T cell receptor (beta chain) was counted at least ten times. Sequenced by immunoSEQ multiplex PCR; TCRdb stores in-frame clones only, minus some. Here the sample spans over 55,000 clones, about 95% being singletons. This specimen comes from a study of technical replicates of blood from several donors. From germline, CDR1 is PRHDT and CDR2 FYEKMQ (reference sequence). Trimming took off 0 bases at V and 10 bases at J, with 10 bases between the two ends. This CDR3 region has 14 residues. This receptor was taken from a human donor in good health. Some clones in this sample may be carry-over from other donors' samples. The sequencing sample was made of PBMCs. The chain combines TRBV13 with TRBJ1-6; perhaps TRBD1 as D (5 bases). The CDR3 loop is CASSLGGVGSPLHF. CDR3 in DNA: TGTGCCAGCAGCTTAGGAGGGGTCGGGTCACCCCTCCACTTT.